A selection of T cell receptor beta chains follows, all from one sample in a study of technical replicates of blood from a few donors. Produced via immunoSEQ multiplex PCR; TCRdb's table is partial and in-frame only. The table shows roughly 80,000 clones, with around 91% occurring only once. Sequencing used T cells isolated from PBMCs. The origin of the receptors is a human donor in good health. The CDR3 runs from the conserved cysteine through the conserved F or W. The D gene is left open where the match is weak. Rows may omit the clone size; those that give it use once, few, many or a size class.

TRBV6-1	NA	TRBJ1-1	few	CASSETSLNTEAFF	TGTGCCAGCAGTGAAACAAGTTTGAACACTGAAGCTTTCTTT
TRBV12-5	NA	TRBJ2-2	NA	CASHTDGNANTGELFF	TGTGCTAGTCATACGGACGGGAACGCGAACACCGGGGAGCTGTTTTTT
TRBV7-2	TRBD2	TRBJ2-7	NA	CASSPGLAASYEQYF	TGTGCCAGCAGCCCCGGACTAGCGGCCTCCTACGAGCAGTACTTC
TRBV19	NA	TRBJ1-1	NA	CASSMGHTNTEAFF	TGTGCCAGTAGTATGGGCCACACGAACACTGAAGCTTTCTTT
TRBV19	TRBD2	TRBJ2-1	NA	CASSAGTSGQSSYNEQFF	TGTGCCAGTAGTGCGGGGACTAGCGGCCAAAGCTCCTACAATGAGCAGTTCTTC
TRBV29-1	TRBD2	TRBJ2-7	NA	CSVNGLAGSLGGEQYF	TGCAGCGTTAACGGACTAGCGGGGTCCCTAGGGGGCGAGCAGTACTTC
TRBV27	TRBD1	TRBJ2-2	NA	CASSHFLGQGPGELFF	TGTGCCAGCAGTCACTTTTTAGGACAGGGTCCCGGGGAGCTGTTTTTT
TRBV29-1	TRBD1	TRBJ1-5	NA	CSVGGQGNQPQHF	TGCAGCGTGGGGGGACAGGGAAATCAGCCCCAGCATTTT
TRBV30	TRBD2	TRBJ2-5	NA	CAWGSGRKETQYF	TGTGCCTGGGGAAGCGGGAGGAAAGAGACCCAGTACTTC
TRBV19	NA	TRBJ2-7	NA	CASSMMESYEQYF	TGTGCCAGTAGTATGATGGAGAGCTACGAGCAGTACTTC
TRBV11-2	NA	TRBJ2-5	once	CASSLAGLRETQYF	TGTGCCAGCAGCTTAGCTGGGCTTCGGGAGACCCAGTACTTC
TRBV28	TRBD2	TRBJ2-3	NA	CASSFVGEGTDTQYF	TGTGCCAGCAGTTTTGTTGGGGAGGGTACGGATACGCAGTATTTT
TRBV4-2	TRBD2	TRBJ2-3	NA	CASSQVESGGGDTQYF	TGTGCCAGCAGCCAAGTGGAATCGGGGGGGGGAGATACGCAGTATTTT
TRBV5-6	TRBD2	TRBJ2-1	NA	CASSSREAHSYNEQFF	TGTGCCAGCAGCTCGCGGGAGGCACACTCCTACAATGAGCAGTTCTTC
TRBV28	TRBD1	TRBJ1-2	once	CASSFSLGSQGNYGYTF	TGTGCCAGCAGTTTTTCCTTAGGTTCACAGGGGAACTATGGCTACACCTTC
TRBV19	NA	TRBJ2-7	NA	CASSMPGYEQYF	TGTGCCAGTAGTATGCCAGGATACGAGCAGTACTTC
TRBV19	NA	TRBJ1-5	NA	CASRLWDNNQPQHF	TGTGCCAGTAGGTTATGGGACAACAATCAGCCCCAGCATTTT
TRBV11-3	TRBD2	TRBJ2-2	NA	CASSSQYSSGRAHGELFF	TGTGCCAGCAGCTCACAATACTCTAGCGGGAGGGCGCACGGGGAGCTGTTTTTT
TRBV2	NA	TRBJ1-1	NA	CASSASEMNTEAFF	TGTGCCAGCAGTGCTTCAGAAATGAACACTGAAGCTTTCTTT
TRBV6-1	NA	TRBJ2-1	once	CASSEGSPSWLF	TGTGCCAGCAGTGAAGGATCTCCCTCGTGGCTCTTC
TRBV29-1	TRBD1	TRBJ1-4	NA	CSVGVDRGFVTNEKLFF	TGCAGCGTTGGTGTGGACAGGGGTTTTGTGACTAATGAAAAACTGTTTTTT
TRBV28	NA	TRBJ1-1	few	CASSSPTTAINTEAFF	TGTGCCAGCAGTTCCCCTACGACAGCCATCAACACTGAAGCTTTCTTT
TRBV11-1	TRBD1	TRBJ2-3	NA	CASSHPGQGTDTQYF	TGTGCCAGCAGCCATCCGGGACAGGGAACAGATACGCAGTATTTT
TRBV7-9	NA	TRBJ2-7	once	CASSLSHTGEQYF	TGTGCCAGCAGCTTATCGCACACGGGCGAGCAGTACTTC
TRBV6-1	TRBD2	TRBJ2-1	NA	CASSEVGGGYNEQFF	TGTGCCAGCAGTGAAGTGGGGGGGGGATACAATGAGCAGTTCTTC